This entry is about one T cell receptor (beta chain). This entry comes from a study of CD8 T cells in Susac syndrome. Random hexamers were used to reverse transcribe the RNA input (about 0.5 to 1 ug). MiXCR, applied by TCRdb to the immunoSEQ multiplex PCR reads, yields one record per CDR3 protein. Among around 130,000 distinct CDR3 sequences listed, roughly 95% were seen once. This receptor was identified in a human donor with Susac syndrome. The sequenced sample consisted of CD4+ T cells from PBMCs.

The CDR3, as DNA: TGTGCCAGTAGGGCCACTAGCGGGAGAGGAAACAATGAGCAGTTCTTC. It yields the protein CASRATSGRGNNEQFF. The chain couples TRBV19 to TRBJ2-1, with 11 bases that match TRBD2. Looked up from germline, CDR1 is LNHDA and CDR2 is SQIVND (reference sequence). The CDR3 loop spans 16 amino acids. V was pared by 6 bases and J by 5 bases, with 9 bases of the junction left unmatched.